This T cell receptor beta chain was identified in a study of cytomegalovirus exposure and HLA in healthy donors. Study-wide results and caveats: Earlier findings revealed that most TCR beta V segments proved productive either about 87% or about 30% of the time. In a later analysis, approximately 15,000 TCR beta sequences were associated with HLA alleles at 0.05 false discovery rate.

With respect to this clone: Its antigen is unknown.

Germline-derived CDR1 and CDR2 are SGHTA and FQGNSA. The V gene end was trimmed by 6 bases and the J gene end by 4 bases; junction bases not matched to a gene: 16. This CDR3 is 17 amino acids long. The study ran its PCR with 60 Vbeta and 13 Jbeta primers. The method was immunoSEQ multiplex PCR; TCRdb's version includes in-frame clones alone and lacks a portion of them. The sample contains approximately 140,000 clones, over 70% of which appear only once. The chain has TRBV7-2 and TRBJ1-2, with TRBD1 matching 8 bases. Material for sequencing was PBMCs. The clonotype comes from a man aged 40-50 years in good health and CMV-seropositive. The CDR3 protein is CASSSEGTGDTGYGYTF. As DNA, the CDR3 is TGTGCCAGCAGTTCGGAAGGGACAGGAGACACCGGCTATGGCTACACCTTC.